These 13 T cell receptor beta chains were all obtained from the same sample, sequenced in a study of identifying expanded T cells in peripheral blood. Only in-frame clones appear in the TCRdb table, and some are missing; sequencing was by immunoSEQ multiplex PCR. This sample has approximately 100,000 clones, with roughly 85% found just once. Input material: blood. The receptors shown here come from a person aged 18-70 years in good health.

The V gene is TRBV9, the J gene TRBJ2-1; 8 nucleotides align to TRBD1. From germline, CDR1 is SGDLS and CDR2 YYNGEE. The CDR3 has 17 residues. Trimming removed 3 bases from V and 5 bases from J; junction bases left unmatched: 13. The CDR3 bases are TGTGCCAGCAGCGACCCCGGGAGACAGGGGATGGACAATGAGCAGTTCTTC. This encodes CASSDPGRQGMDNEQFF.

This clone has just a few counts. The J gene is TRBJ2-3, the V gene TRBV10-1; D could derive from TRBD1 or TRBD2 (5 bases each). With 2 bases removed from V and 0 bases from J, the gap between germline ends came to 12 bases. From germline, CDR1 is WNHNN and CDR2 SYGVQD (reference sequence). This CDR3 contains 16 residues. CDR3 loop: CASSEGTWGSTDTQYF. For the CDR3, the DNA is TGCGCCAGCAGTGAGGGAACCTGGGGGAGCACAGATACGCAGTATTTT.

This clone was detected only a few times. This chain joins TRBV6-1 and TRBJ2-7, with 9 positions matching TRBD1. CDR1 and CDR2 (germline): MNHNS, SASEGT. The J segment lost 2 bases and the V segment lost 1 base, leaving 0 bases of the junction unmatched. This CDR3 has 14 amino acids. CDR3 in amino acids: CASSEGTGAYEQYF. DNA for the CDR3: TGTGCCAGCAGTGAAGGGACAGGGGCCTACGAGCAGTACTTC.

The chain is built from TRBV5-4 and TRBJ2-5; TRBD1 or TRBD2 may be the D gene (5 bases each). The germline V and J ends were trimmed by 5 bases and 2 bases, with 16 bases remaining between them. Germline CDR1 SGHNT, CDR2 YYREEE (reference sequence). CDR3 size: 15 residues. The chain's CDR3 is CASSLIRDHQETQYF. The CDR3 DNA sequence: TGTGCCAGCAGTCTCATCCGGGACCATCAAGAGACCCAGTACTTC.

The rearrangement links TRBV27 to TRBJ1-2, with TRBD1 matching 8 bases. The CDR3 extends over 17 amino acids. With V trimmed by 6 bases and J by 4 bases, 16 bases remained unmatched. Germline V gene data show CDR1 as MNHEY and CDR2 as SMNVEV (reference sequence). The CDR3 is CASSVTETGASGYGYTF. The DNA of the CDR3 is TGTGCCAGCAGCGTCACCGAGACAGGGGCGTCCGGCTATGGCTACACCTTC.

This chain links TRBV11-2 with TRBJ2-3, with a possible D match to TRBD1 (5 bases). Per germline, CDR1 SGHAT and CDR2 FQNNGV. This CDR3 has 14 residues. V was shortened by 5 bases and J by 2 bases, with 11 bases between the two germline ends. CDR3 residues: CASSKQGDTDTQYF. As DNA, the CDR3 is TGTGCCAGCAGCAAGCAAGGGGACACAGATACGCAGTATTTT.

The J gene is TRBJ2-5, the V gene TRBV20-1; D is unclear. Germline CDR1 is DFQATT and CDR2 is SNEGSKA (reference sequence). This CDR3 is 11 amino acids long. V gave up 5 bases and J gave up 3 bases, with 7 bases separating them. The CDR3 coding sequence is TGCAGTGCTCCACCAGAAGAGACCCAGTACTTC. It codes for CSAPPEETQYF.

The gene calls are TRBV9 and TRBJ2-2, with 9 bases that match TRBD2. This CDR3 comprises 15 residues. Per germline, CDR1 SGDLS and CDR2 YYNGEE. V shed 4 bases, J shed 6 bases, and the junction held 7 bases outside the gene matches. DNA of the CDR3: TGTGCCAGCAGCTATGGGACTAGCAAGTCCGGGGAGCTGTTTTTT. This translates into CASSYGTSKSGELFF.

This chain uses TRBV27 with TRBJ2-2; possible D gene TRBD1, 6 bases. Trimming took off 6 bases at V and 1 base at J, with 6 bases between the two ends. The V gene's germline CDR1 is MNHEY and CDR2 SMNVEV (reference sequence). There are 13 residues in the CDR3. This chain's CDR3 is CASRGQNTGELFF. CDR3 DNA: TGTGCCAGCAGGGGACAGAACACCGGGGAGCTGTTTTTT.

This rearrangement joins TRBV30 to TRBJ2-2, with no clear D. Germline loops: CDR1 GTSNPN, CDR2 SVGIG (reference sequence). CDR3 size: 15 residues. Trimming left V 0 bases short and J 11 bases short, with 19 bases between. In nucleotides, the CDR3 is TGTGCCTGGAGTGTACACTCCGCCACCGCAATAGAGCTGTTTTTT. As protein: CAWSVHSATAIELFF.

V and J are TRBV15 and TRBJ2-5, with 7 bases aligning to TRBD1. V was clipped by 5 bases and J by 2 bases; unmatched bases: 5. CDR3 length: 14 residues. Germline values: CDR1 LNHNV, CDR2 YYDKDF (reference sequence). CDR3 in amino acids: CATSPTGLQETQYF. Here the CDR3 DNA reads TGTGCCACCAGCCCGACAGGGCTGCAAGAGACCCAGTACTTC.

The rearrangement joins TRBV7-9 to TRBJ1-2; 9 bases line up with TRBD1. Looked up from germline, CDR1 is SEHNR and CDR2 is FQNEAQ (reference sequence). Losses at the gene ends were 1 base for V and 6 bases for J; bases not matched to a gene: 0. The CDR3 is made up of 13 amino acids. The CDR3 bases are TGTGCCAGCAGCTTAGGACAGGGGGATGGCTACACCTTC. Protein sequence: CASSLGQGDGYTF.

The J gene is TRBJ2-7, the V gene TRBV28; D might be TRBD1 (5 bases). The V end was cut by 7 bases, the J end by 4 bases, with 17 bases between. The CDR3 covers 14 residues. Germline V gene data show CDR1 as MDHEN and CDR2 as SYDVKM. CDR3 region: CASKGRGQWYEQYF. As DNA, the CDR3 is TGTGCCAGCAAAGGAAGGGGCCAGTGGTACGAGCAGTACTTC.